The 9 T cell receptor beta chains listed next were all sequenced from one sample in a study of T cells in women clearing cervical HPV infection. Libraries were prepared by immunoSEQ multiplex PCR; TCRdb keeps only in-frame clonotypes and omits some of them. The clone table shows 42,000 or so clones, with the ten largest holding approximately 4.8%. The sample comprised blood buffy coat. Source of these receptors: a woman between 18 and 69 years old with a cervical HPV16 infection that either progressed to CIN3+ or cleared (not recorded which).

Notes on this clone: The read ends 3 residues shy of where the CDR3 ends; the end is completed using the germline J gene. The chain recombines TRBV2 with TRBJ2-7, with 9 bases matching TRBD2. Germline assignment: CDR1 SNHLY and CDR2 FYNNEI. The CDR3 runs to 14 residues. The junction had 8 bases not matched to a gene; V was cut back by 5 bases and J by 6 bases. The CDR3 bases that were read are TGTGCCAGCAGTAGCCGACTAGCGGCGAGCGAG. Translating gives CASSSRLAASE. The whole CDR3 sequence reads CASSSRLAASEQYF. Combining the CDR3 with reference TRBV2 and TRBJ2-7 gives the whole variable domain EPEVTQTPSHQVTQMGQEVILRCVPISNHLYFYWYRQILGQKVEFLVSFYNNEISEKSEIFDDQFSVERPDGSNFTLKIRSTKLEDSAMYFCASSSRLAASEQYFGPGTRLTVT.

Concerning this clone itself: The read terminates 3 residues before the CDR3 end, so the remaining end is supplied by the germline J gene. The chain is built from TRBV19 and TRBJ1-1; TRBD1 matches at 8 bases. The CDR3 loop spans 15 amino acids. Germline assignment: CDR1 LNHDA and CDR2 SQIVND (reference sequence). V lost 5 bases, J lost 1 base, and 6 bases stayed unmatched. The CDR3 bases that were read are TGTGCCAGTAGTGGCCGGCAGGGGGCGAACACTGAA. This codes for CASSGRQGANTE. In full, the CDR3 is CASSGRQGANTEAFF.

As regards this clone: The read ends 3 residues early relative to the CDR3; the germline J gene fills the gap. This chain joins TRBV4-1 and TRBJ2-3, with TRBD1 matching over 10 bases. This CDR3 is 17 amino acids long. Germline trimming cut 0 bases from V and 5 bases from J; bases unmatched to any gene: 8. Per germline, CDR1 MGHRA and CDR2 YSYEKL. The part of the CDR3 DNA that was read is TGCGCCAGCAGCCAAGATGGTCTGGGGACAGGGGAAGATACG. This sequence encodes CASSQDGLGTGEDT. The whole CDR3 region reads CASSQDGLGTGEDTQYF.

Note on this clone: The read finishes 3 residues shy of the CDR3 end, and the germline J gene is used to complete it. This chain links TRBV4-1 with TRBJ1-4; maybe TRBD1 (5 bases). Germline-derived CDR1 and CDR2 are MGHRA and YSYEKL. The CDR3 totals 15 residues. V lost 0 bases and J lost 10, with 15 bases in between. The CDR3: CASSQEGGSVRKLFF. The sequenced part of the CDR3 DNA is TGCGCCAGCAGCCAAGAGGGGGGGTCAGTTCGAAAA.

In the case of this clone: The observed sequence ends 3 residues before the CDR3 terminus, with the missing tail filled in from the germline J gene. This chain links TRBV6-1 with TRBJ1-2, with 9 positions matching TRBD1. CDR3 size: 14 residues. The V and J ends lost 2 bases and 4 bases, in that order; junction bases with no gene match: 2. Germline V gene data show CDR1 as MNHNS and CDR2 as SASEGT. This CDR3 is CASSEKGQGYGYTF. Partial CDR3 DNA: TGTGCCAGCAGTGAAAAGGGACAGGGCTATGGC.

To note about this clone: The DNA ends 3 residues before the CDR3 does, and the rest of the CDR3 is filled in from the germline J gene. V gene TRBV10-1 combines with J gene TRBJ1-5; possible D gene TRBD1, 5 bases. The V gene lost 7 bases and the J gene lost 3 bases, with 10 bases spanning the gap. The CDR3 covers 13 residues. Per germline, CDR1 WNHNN and CDR2 SYGVQD (reference sequence). CDR3 bases read: TGCGCCAGCATTCGACAGACCAATCAGCCC. The encoded protein is CASIRQTNQP. The entire CDR3 reads CASIRQTNQPQHF.

Notes on this clone: The CDR3 extends 3 residues past the end of the read, so its final part is completed from the germline J gene. This sequence joins TRBV2 and TRBJ2-1; weak D call: TRBD1 (6 bases). CDR1 is SNHLY, CDR2 FYNNEI, per germline. The CDR3 spans 13 residues. Deletions cut 4 bases from V and 3 bases from J, with 7 bases between. The CDR3 loop is CASSGTVYNEQFF. The covered CDR3 bases are TGTGCCAGCAGTGGGACAGTCTACAATGAG.

With regard to this clone: Sequencing ends 3 residues short of the CDR3 end; the germline J gene provides the rest. J is TRBJ2-5 and V is TRBV11-3; perhaps TRBD1 as D (7 bases). V was trimmed by 1 base and J by 5 bases, leaving 14 bases between them. The CDR3 is 15 residues long. Germline values: CDR1 SGHNT, CDR2 YENEEA. CDR3 residues: CASSLGHPGGETQYF. The sequenced CDR3 bases are TGTGCCAGCAGCTTAGGTCATCCAGGGGGGGAGACC.

Worth noting for this clone: The CDR3 extends 3 residues past the end of the read, so its final part is completed from the germline J gene. The J gene is TRBJ2-5, the V gene TRBV19; tentative D call: TRBD1 (6 bases). Germline V lookup: CDR1 LNHDA, CDR2 SQIVND (reference sequence). Trimming cost V 7 bases and J 1 base, with 16 bases left between them. The CDR3 consists of 15 residues. The sequenced part of the CDR3 DNA is TGTGCCAGTATGGGACACTCCCGGGGCCAAGAGACC. This encodes CASMGHSRGQET. The full CDR3 protein is CASMGHSRGQETQYF. Full variable domain (rest looked up from reference TRBV19 and TRBJ2-5): DGGITQSPKYLFRKEGQNVTLSCEQNLNHDAMYWYRQDPGQGLRLIYYSQIVNDFQKGDIAEGYSVSREKKESFPLTVTSAQKNPTAFYLCASMGHSRGQETQYFGPGTRLLVL.